Listed below are T cell receptor beta chains from one sample, sequenced in a study of identical twins. Using its own MiXCR run on the 5' RACE reads, TCRdb lists one record per CDR3 protein. Of fewer than 250,000 distinct CDR3 sequences listed, 7% to 8.5% are singletons. A further study also used this sample, focusing on yellow fever vaccine responses in identical twins.

Material: CD8+ T cells sorted from blood. All receptors derive from a woman aged 18-29 years in good health. The CDR3 runs from the conserved cysteine through the conserved F or W. A D gene is named only where the DNA matches it firmly. Some rows mark clone size as missing; the rest say once, few, many or name a class of expanded clone.

D gene,V gene,J gene,clone size,CDR3 DNA,CDR3 protein
TRBD2,TRBV25-1,TRBJ2-3,NA,TGTGCCAGCAGTATTCCGGGACTAGCAACAGATACGCAGTATTTT,CASSIPGLATDTQYF
NA,TRBV27,TRBJ1-6,many,TGTGCCAGCAGTTATAGACCGAATTCACCCCTCCACTTT,CASSYRPNSPLHF
NA,TRBV7-9,TRBJ2-7,NA,TGTGCCAGCAGCGTACAGGGAGGCCGGTACGAGCAGTACTTC,CASSVQGGRYEQYF
NA,TRBV9,TRBJ2-1,few,TGTGCCAGCAGCTCCCGCTCGGACAATGAGCAGTTCTTC,CASSSRSDNEQFF
NA,TRBV5-1,TRBJ2-7,many,TGCGCCAGCAGCTTTCGGCGGGACTCCTACGAGCAGTACTTC,CASSFRRDSYEQYF
TRBD2,TRBV27,TRBJ2-3,few,TGTGCCAGCAGTCCCTTAAGCGGGGCGGAGACAGATACGCAGTATTTT,CASSPLSGAETDTQYF
NA,TRBV7-6,TRBJ2-1,NA,TGTGCCAGCAGCAACGAGGGGCTAGCGCGTAATTTTTACAATGAGCAGTTCTTC,CASSNEGLARNFYNEQFF
TRBD2,TRBV4-1,TRBJ2-3,NA,TGCGCCAGCAGCCAAGACTGGCGGGGGGGCCATACGCAGTATTTT,CASSQDWRGGHTQYF
NA,TRBV6-5,TRBJ1-1,few,TGTGCCAGCAGTTACTATAGTACCAACACTGAAGCTTTCTTT,CASSYYSTNTEAFF
NA,TRBV11-2,TRBJ2-1,few,TGTGCCAGCAGCTTAAATCTCGCGTCACAGGGAGGAGGGTGGGGTGAGCAGTTCTTC,CASSLNLASQGGGWGEQFF
TRBD2,TRBV6-1,TRBJ2-7,NA,TGTGCCAGCGCGGGCCCATGGACTAGCGGGAGTGAATACGAGCAGTACTTC,CASAGPWTSGSEYEQYF
TRBD2,TRBV5-5,TRBJ2-7,many,TGTGCCAGCAGTAGCGGGAGGGCCGACTACGAGCAGTACTTC,CASSSGRADYEQYF
NA,TRBV11-2,TRBJ2-5,NA,TGTGCCAGCAGCTTACAGTACGGAGAGACCCAGTACTTC,CASSLQYGETQYF
TRBD1,TRBV7-2,TRBJ2-5,few,TGTGCCAGCAGCTCCCCATACGAACAGGGGTGGCAAGAGACCCAGTACTTC,CASSSPYEQGWQETQYF
TRBD2,TRBV7-8,TRBJ2-1,NA,TGTGCCAGCAGCTCCCGAGTAGCGGGAGGGGCCTACAATGAGCAGTTCTTC,CASSSRVAGGAYNEQFF
TRBD2,TRBV4-1,TRBJ2-1,NA,TGCGCCAGCAGCCAAGCCGCAGGGGGTAGCGGGAGTTGTGAGCAGTTCTTC,CASSQAAGGSGSCEQFF
TRBD1,TRBV6-5,TRBJ2-5,few,TGTGCCAGCAGTTACCCTGGGACAGGCCTTCAAGAGACCCAGTACTTC,CASSYPGTGLQETQYF
NA,TRBV5-1,TRBJ2-1,NA,TGCGCCAGCAGCTTTTGGGGTTTTGGAATTGAGCAGTTCTTC,CASSFWGFGIEQFF
TRBD1,TRBV27,TRBJ2-2,few,TGTGCCAGCAGCCAAGACAGGGCCCGTCCCGGGGAGCTGTTTTTT,CASSQDRARPGELFF
TRBD1,TRBV7-2,TRBJ1-1,NA,TGTGCCAGCAGCCAGGGACAGTGGGGGCGTGTAACTGAAGCTTTCTTT,CASSQGQWGRVTEAFF
TRBD2,TRBV5-6,TRBJ2-7,many,TGTGCCAGCAGCCCGGGACTAGCGATATCCTACGAGCAGTACTTC,CASSPGLAISYEQYF
TRBD1,TRBV27,TRBJ2-7,few,TGTGCCAGCAGTCAAACACAGGGGAACTACGAGCAGTACTTC,CASSQTQGNYEQYF
NA,TRBV7-6,TRBJ2-3,NA,TGTGCCAGCAGCCCCCCGGCGGGGTGGTCAGATACGCAGTATTTT,CASSPPAGWSDTQYF
TRBD1,TRBV12-3/TRBV12-4,TRBJ2-7,many,TGTGCCAGCAGTTTTGGGGACAGTTCCTACGAGCAGTACTTC,CASSFGDSSYEQYF
TRBD2,TRBV27,TRBJ2-1,NA,TGTGCCAGCAGGAAAAGCGGGAGTACCTACAATGAGCAGTTCTTC,CASRKSGSTYNEQFF
NA,TRBV25-1,TRBJ2-1,NA,TGTGCCAGCAGTGAATACGCACCCAACAATGAGCAGTTCTTC,CASSEYAPNNEQFF
NA,TRBV12-3/TRBV12-4,TRBJ2-7,NA,TGTGCCAGCAGTTTTGGGTGGGCAGGGATACACGAGCAGTACTTC,CASSFGWAGIHEQYF
TRBD2,TRBV12-3/TRBV12-4,TRBJ2-1,NA,TGTGCCAGCAGTAAACAGACAGTACTAGCGGGTTCCTACAATGAGCAGTTCTTC,CASSKQTVLAGSYNEQFF
NA,TRBV28,TRBJ1-5,few,TGTGCCAGCAGTTCGGAAGCCCGCCAGCATTTT,CASSSEARQHF
NA,TRBV4-1,TRBJ2-1,few,TGCGCCAGCAGCCAACGGGCATCTCCTCTCAATGAGCAGTTCTTC,CASSQRASPLNEQFF
NA,TRBV4-1,TRBJ1-1,many,TGCGCCAGCAGCCCACTCATGAACACTGAAGCTTTCTTT,CASSPLMNTEAFF